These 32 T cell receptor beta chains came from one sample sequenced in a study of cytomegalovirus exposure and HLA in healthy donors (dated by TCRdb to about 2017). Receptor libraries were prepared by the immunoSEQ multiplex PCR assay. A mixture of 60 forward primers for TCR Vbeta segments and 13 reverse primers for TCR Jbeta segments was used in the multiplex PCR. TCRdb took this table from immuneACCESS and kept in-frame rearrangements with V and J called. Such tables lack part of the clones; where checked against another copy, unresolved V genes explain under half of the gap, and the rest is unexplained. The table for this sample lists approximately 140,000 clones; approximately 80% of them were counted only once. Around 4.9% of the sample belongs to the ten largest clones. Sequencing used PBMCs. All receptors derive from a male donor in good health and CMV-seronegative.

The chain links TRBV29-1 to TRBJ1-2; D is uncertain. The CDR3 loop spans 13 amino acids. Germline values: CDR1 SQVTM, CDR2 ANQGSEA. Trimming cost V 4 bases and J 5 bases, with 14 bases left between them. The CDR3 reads CSVGGPSPYGYTF. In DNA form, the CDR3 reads TGCAGCGTTGGAGGGCCCTCCCCATATGGCTACACCTTC.

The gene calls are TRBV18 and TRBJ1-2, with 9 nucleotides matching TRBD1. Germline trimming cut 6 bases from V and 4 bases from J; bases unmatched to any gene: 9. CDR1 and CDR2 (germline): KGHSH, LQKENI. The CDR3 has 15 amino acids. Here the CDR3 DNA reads TGTGCCAGCTCTTCGGACAGGGGTGGAAGCTATGGCTACACCTTC. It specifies CASSSDRGGSYGYTF.

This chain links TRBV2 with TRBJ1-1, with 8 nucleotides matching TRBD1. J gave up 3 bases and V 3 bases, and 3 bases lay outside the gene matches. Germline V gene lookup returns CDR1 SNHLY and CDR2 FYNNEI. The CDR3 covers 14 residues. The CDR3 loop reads CASSEQGADTEAFF. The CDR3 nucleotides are TGTGCCAGCAGTGAGCAGGGGGCGGACACTGAAGCTTTCTTT.

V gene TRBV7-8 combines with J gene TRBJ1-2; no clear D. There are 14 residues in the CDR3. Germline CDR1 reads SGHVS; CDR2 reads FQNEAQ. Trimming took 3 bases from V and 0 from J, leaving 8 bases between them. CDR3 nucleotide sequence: TGTGCCAGCAGCTTTGGACTCTCTAACTATGGCTACACCTTC. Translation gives CASSFGLSNYGYTF.

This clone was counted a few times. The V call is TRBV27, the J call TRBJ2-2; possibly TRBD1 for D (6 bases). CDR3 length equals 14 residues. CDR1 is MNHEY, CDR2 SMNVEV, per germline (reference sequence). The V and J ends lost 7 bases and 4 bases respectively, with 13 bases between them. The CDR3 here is CASKRTGSTGELFF. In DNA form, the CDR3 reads TGTGCCAGCAAAAGAACAGGGTCCACCGGGGAGCTGTTTTTT.

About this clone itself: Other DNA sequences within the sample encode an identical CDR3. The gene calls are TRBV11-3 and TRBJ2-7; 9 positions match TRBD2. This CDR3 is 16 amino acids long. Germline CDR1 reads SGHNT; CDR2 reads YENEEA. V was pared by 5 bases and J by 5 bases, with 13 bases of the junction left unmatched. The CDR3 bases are TGTGCCAGCAGCCCCAGTGGGGTAGCGGGGGCTCACGAGCAGTACTTC. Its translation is CASSPSGVAGAHEQYF.

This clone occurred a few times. The CDR3 DNA follows: TGTGCCAGCAGTCTAACTGATTACGAGCAGTACTTC. Protein: CASSLTDYEQYF. The chain has TRBV5-6 and TRBJ2-7; D gene unclear. This CDR3 is 12 amino acids long. Deletions cut 5 bases from V and 4 bases from J, with 10 bases between. Germline CDR1 reads SGHDT; CDR2 reads YYEEEE.

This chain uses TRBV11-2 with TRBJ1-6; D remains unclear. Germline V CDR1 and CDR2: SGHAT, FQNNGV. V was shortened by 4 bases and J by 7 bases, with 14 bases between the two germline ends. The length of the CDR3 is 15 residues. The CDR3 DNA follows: TGTGCCAGCAGCTCTACCTCAAGAGGAAATTCACCCCTCCACTTT. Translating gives CASSSTSRGNSPLHF.

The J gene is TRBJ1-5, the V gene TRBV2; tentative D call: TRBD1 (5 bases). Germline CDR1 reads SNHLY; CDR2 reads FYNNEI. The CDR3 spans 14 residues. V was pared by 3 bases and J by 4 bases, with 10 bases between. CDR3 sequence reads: CASSDTQGNQPQHF. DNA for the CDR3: TGTGCCAGCAGTGATACTCAGGGAAATCAGCCCCAGCATTTT.

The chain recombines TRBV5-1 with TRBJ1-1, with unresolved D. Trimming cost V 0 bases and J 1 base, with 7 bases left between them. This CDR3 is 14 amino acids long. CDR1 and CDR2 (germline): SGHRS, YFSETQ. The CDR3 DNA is TGCGCCAGCAGCTTGGCGACATCGAACACTGAAGCTTTCTTT. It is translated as CASSLATSNTEAFF.

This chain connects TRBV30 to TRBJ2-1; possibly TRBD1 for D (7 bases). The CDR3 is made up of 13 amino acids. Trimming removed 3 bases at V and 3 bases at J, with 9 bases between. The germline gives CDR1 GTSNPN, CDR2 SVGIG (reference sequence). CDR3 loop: CAWRRDSYNEQFF. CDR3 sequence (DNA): TGTGCCTGGAGGCGGGACAGCTACAATGAGCAGTTCTTC.

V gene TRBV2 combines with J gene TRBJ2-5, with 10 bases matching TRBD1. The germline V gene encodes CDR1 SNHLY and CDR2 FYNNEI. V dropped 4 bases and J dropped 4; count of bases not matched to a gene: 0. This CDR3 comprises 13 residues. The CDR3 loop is CASSGTGGETQYF. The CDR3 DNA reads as TGTGCCAGCAGTGGGACAGGGGGAGAGACCCAGTACTTC.

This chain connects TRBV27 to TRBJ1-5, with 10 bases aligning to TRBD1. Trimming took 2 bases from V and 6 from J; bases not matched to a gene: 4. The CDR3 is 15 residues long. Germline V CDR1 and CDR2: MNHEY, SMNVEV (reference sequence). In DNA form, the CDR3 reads TGTGCCAGCAGTTTAAGGACAGGGGGGGGTCAGCCCCAGCATTTT. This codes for CASSLRTGGGQPQHF.

The CDR3 sequence is CASSLRTVQGNTIYF. The CDR3 DNA reads TGTGCCAGCAGCTTGAGGACAGTTCAAGGAAACACCATATATTTT. The chain carries TRBV5-4 and TRBJ1-3; weak D call: TRBD1 (6 bases). Germline CDR1 SGHNT, CDR2 YYREEE (reference sequence). With 1 base removed from V and 4 bases from J, the gap between germline ends came to 12 bases. CDR3 length equals 15 residues.

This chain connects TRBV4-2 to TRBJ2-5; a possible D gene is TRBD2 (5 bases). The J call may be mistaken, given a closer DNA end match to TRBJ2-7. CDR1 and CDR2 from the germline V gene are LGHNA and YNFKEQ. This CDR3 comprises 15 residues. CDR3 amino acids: CASSQEEAQAYEQYF. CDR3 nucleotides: TGTGCCAGCAGCCAAGAGGAGGCTCAAGCCTACGAGCAGTACTTC.

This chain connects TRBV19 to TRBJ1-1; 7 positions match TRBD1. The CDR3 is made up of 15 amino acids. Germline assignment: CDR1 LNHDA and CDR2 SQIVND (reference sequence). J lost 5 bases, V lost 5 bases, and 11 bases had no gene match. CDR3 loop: CASSAGRGLRTEAFF. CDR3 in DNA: TGTGCCAGTAGTGCAGGAAGGGGGCTCAGGACTGAAGCTTTCTTT.

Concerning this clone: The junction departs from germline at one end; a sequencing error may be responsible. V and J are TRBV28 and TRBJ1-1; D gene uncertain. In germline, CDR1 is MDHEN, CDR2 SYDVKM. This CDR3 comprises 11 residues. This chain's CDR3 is CASRGSTEASF. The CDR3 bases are TGTGCCAGCAGAGGGAGTACTGAAGCTTCCTTT.

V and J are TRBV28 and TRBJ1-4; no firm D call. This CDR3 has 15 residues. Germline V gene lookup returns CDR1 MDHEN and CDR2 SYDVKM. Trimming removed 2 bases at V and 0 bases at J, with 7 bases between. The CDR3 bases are TGTGCCAGCAGTTTACCGAGTGCAACTAATGAAAAACTGTTTTTT. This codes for CASSLPSATNEKLFF. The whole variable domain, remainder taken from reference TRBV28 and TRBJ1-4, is DVKVTQSSRYLVKRTGEKVFLECVQDMDHENMFWYRQDPGLGLRLIYFSYDVKMKEKGDIPEGYSVSREKKERFSLILESASTNQTSMYLCASSLPSATNEKLFFGSGTQLSVL.

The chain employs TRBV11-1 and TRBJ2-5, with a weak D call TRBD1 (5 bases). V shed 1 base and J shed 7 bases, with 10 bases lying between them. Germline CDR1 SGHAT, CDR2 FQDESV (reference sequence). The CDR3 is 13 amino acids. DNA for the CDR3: TGTGCCAGCAGCTTAGAGGGGTCGGCGACCCAGTACTTC. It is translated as CASSLEGSATQYF.

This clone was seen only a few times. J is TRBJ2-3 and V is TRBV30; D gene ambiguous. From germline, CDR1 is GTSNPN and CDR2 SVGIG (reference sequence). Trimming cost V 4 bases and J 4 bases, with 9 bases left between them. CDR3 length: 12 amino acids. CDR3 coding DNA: TGTGCCTGGAATACACAGCCAGATACGCAGTATTTT. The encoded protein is CAWNTQPDTQYF.

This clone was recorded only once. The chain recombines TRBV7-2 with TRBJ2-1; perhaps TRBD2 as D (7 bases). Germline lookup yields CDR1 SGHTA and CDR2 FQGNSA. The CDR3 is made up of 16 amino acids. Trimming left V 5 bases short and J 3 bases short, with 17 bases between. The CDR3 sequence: CASSPRGQRSYNEQFF. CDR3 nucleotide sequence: TGTGCCAGCAGCCCGCGGGGGCAGCGGAGCTACAATGAGCAGTTCTTC.

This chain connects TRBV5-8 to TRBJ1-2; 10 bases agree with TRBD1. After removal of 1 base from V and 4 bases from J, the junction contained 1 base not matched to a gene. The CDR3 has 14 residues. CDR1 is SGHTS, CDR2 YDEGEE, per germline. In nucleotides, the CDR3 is TGTGCCAGCAGCTTGCGGACAGGGGGCTATGGCTACACCTTC. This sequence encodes CASSLRTGGYGYTF.

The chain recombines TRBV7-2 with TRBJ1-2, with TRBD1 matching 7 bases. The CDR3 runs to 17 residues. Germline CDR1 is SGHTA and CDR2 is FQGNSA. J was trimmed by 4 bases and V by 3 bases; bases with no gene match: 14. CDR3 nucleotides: TGTGCCAGCAGCTTCGCAGCTAAGCAGGGGGTGAGCTATGGCTACACCTTC. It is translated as CASSFAAKQGVSYGYTF.

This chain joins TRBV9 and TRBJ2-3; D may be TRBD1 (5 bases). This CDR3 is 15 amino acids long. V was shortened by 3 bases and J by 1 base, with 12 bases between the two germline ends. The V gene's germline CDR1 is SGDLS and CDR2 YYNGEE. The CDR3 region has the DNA TGTGCCAGCAGCGCGAGCGACAGACGCACAGATACGCAGTATTTT. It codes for CASSASDRRTDTQYF. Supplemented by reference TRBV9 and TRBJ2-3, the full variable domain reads DSGVTQTPKHLITATGQRVTLRCSPRSGDLSVYWYQQSLDQGLQFLIQYYNGEERAKGNILERFSAQQFPDLHSELNLSSLELGDSALYFCASSASDRRTDTQYFGPGTRLTVL.

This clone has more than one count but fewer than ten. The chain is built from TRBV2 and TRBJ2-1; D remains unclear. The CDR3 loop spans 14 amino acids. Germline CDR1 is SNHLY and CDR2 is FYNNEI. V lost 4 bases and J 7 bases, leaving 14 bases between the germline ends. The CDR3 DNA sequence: TGTGCCAGCAGTGGAAGTAGCAAGAGAAATGAGCAGTTCTTC. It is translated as CASSGSSKRNEQFF. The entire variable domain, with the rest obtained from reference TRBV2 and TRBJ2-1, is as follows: EPEVTQTPSHQVTQMGQEVILRCVPISNHLYFYWYRQILGQKVEFLVSFYNNEISEKSEIFDDQFSVERPDGSNFTLKIRSTKLEDSAMYFCASSGSSKRNEQFFGPGTRLTVL.

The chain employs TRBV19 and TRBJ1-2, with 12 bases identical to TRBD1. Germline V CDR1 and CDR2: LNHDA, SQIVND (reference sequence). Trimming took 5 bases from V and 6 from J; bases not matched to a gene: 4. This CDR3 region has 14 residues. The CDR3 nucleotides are TGTGCCAGTAGTGGGACAGGGGGCTACGATGGCTACACCTTC. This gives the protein CASSGTGGYDGYTF. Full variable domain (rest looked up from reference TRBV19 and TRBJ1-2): DGGITQSPKYLFRKEGQNVTLSCEQNLNHDAMYWYRQDPGQGLRLIYYSQIVNDFQKGDIAEGYSVSREKKESFPLTVTSAQKNPTAFYLCASSGTGGYDGYTFGSGTRLTVV.

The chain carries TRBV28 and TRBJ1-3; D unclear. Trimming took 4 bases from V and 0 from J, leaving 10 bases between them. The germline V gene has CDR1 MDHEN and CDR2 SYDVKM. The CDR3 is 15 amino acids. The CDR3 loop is CASSSYASSGNTIYF. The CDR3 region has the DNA TGTGCCAGCAGTTCCTACGCTAGCTCTGGAAACACCATATATTTT.

DNA for the CDR3: TGCAGCGTGCGACACGCGACAGGGGGCGGCGAGGGGCTGTTTTTT. It encodes CSVRHATGGGEGLFF. The rearrangement links TRBV29-1 to TRBJ2-2; 10 nucleotides align to TRBD1. The CDR3 extends over 15 amino acids. The germline gives CDR1 SQVTM, CDR2 ANQGSEA. Trimming took 6 bases from V and 13 from J; bases not matched to a gene: 17.

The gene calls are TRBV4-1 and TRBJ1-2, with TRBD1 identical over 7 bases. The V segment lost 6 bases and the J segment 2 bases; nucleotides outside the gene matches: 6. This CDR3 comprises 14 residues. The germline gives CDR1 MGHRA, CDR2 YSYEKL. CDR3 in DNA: TGCGCCAGCAGACAGGGGCCGGGGAACTATGGCTACACCTTC. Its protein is CASRQGPGNYGYTF.

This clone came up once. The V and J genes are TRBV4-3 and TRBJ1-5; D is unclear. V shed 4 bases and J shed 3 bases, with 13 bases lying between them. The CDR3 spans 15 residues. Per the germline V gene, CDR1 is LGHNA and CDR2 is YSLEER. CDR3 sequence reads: CASSPSRGNNQPQHF. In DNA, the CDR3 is TGCGCCAGCAGCCCTAGCCGGGGTAACAATCAGCCCCAGCATTTT.

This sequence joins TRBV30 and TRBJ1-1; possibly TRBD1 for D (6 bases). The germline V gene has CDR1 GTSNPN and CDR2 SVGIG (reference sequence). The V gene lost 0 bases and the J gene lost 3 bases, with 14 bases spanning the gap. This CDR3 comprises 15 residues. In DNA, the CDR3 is TGTGCCTGGAGTGTACAGGGATTAGGGGACACTGAAGCTTTCTTT. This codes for CAWSVQGLGDTEAFF.

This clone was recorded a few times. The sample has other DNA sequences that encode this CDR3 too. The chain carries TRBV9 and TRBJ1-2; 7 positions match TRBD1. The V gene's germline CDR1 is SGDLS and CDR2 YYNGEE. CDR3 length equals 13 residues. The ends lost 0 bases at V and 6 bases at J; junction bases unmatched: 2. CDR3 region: CASSVGDRDGYTF. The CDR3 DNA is TGTGCCAGCAGCGTAGGAGACAGGGATGGCTACACCTTC.